These T cell receptor beta chains were read from a single sample in a study of shared clonotypes between healthy human individuals. Clones were sequenced by immunoSEQ multiplex PCR, and TCRdb holds only the in-frame ones, with some missing. The table has roughly 2,300,000 clones, 92% seen once. Source material: naive CD4+ T cells from PBMCs. Receptors originate from a man younger than 30 in good health. Some clones in this sample may be carry-over from other donors' samples. Each CDR3 is given with its conserved first and last residue. The D gene is left open where the match is weak. Expanded clones are given a class, and other clones once, few, many or no size at all.

J gene,D gene,clone size,V gene,CDR3 protein,CDR3 DNA
TRBJ1-5,TRBD1,NA,TRBV6-1,CASSEVQGAQPQHF,TGTGCCAGCAGTGAGGTACAGGGGGCGCAGCCCCAGCATTTT
TRBJ1-1,NA,NA,TRBV7-6,CASSLLGETEAFF,TGTGCCAGCAGCCTTTTGGGCGAAACTGAAGCTTTCTTT
TRBJ1-5,NA,NA,TRBV28,CASSLYRGPAPQHF,TGTGCCAGCAGTTTGTATCGGGGGCCTGCGCCCCAGCATTTT
TRBJ2-5,NA,NA,TRBV11-1,CASSLFSSRETQYF,TGTGCCAGCAGCTTATTTTCGAGTCGGGAGACCCAGTACTTC
TRBJ2-1,TRBD2,NA,TRBV6-5,CASSRTSGIYDEQFF,TGTGCCAGCAGCCGGACTAGCGGGATTTACGATGAGCAGTTCTTC
TRBJ1-1,NA,few,TRBV2,CASSEARARSDEAFF,TGTGCCAGCAGTGAGGCAAGGGCGAGGTCCGATGAAGCTTTCTTT
TRBJ2-5,NA,NA,TRBV29-1,CSVEEGGQSRAQYF,TGCAGCGTTGAGGAGGGAGGACAAAGCAGAGCCCAGTACTTC
TRBJ2-6,NA,NA,TRBV28,CASRGGPGLPGANVLTF,TGTGCCAGCAGGGGGGGGCCAGGATTACCTGGGGCCAACGTCCTGACTTTC
TRBJ2-2,TRBD2,NA,TRBV28,CASRREITGELFF,TGTGCCAGCAGGCGGGAGATCACCGGGGAGCTGTTTTTT
TRBJ2-3,TRBD2,NA,TRBV7-3,CASSQNLGLAGRTDTQYF,TGTGCCAGCAGCCAAAACCTGGGGCTAGCGGGACGCACAGATACGCAGTATTTT
TRBJ2-7,TRBD1,NA,TRBV5-4,CASRMGGQGIYEQYF,TGTGCCAGCAGGATGGGGGGACAGGGGATTTACGAGCAGTACTTC
TRBJ1-4,NA,NA,TRBV7-9,CASSLGGFGEKLFF,TGTGCCAGCAGCTTAGGAGGGTTCGGGGAAAAACTGTTTTTT
TRBJ2-1,NA,NA,TRBV2,CASSFRLGDNEQFF,TGTGCCAGCAGTTTTAGGCTGGGGGACAATGAGCAGTTCTTC
TRBJ2-6,NA,NA,TRBV5-1,CASSPGASGGANVLTF,TGCGCCAGCAGCCCCGGAGCAAGCGGGGGGGCCAACGTCCTGACTTTC
TRBJ2-7,TRBD2,NA,TRBV13,CASSLKPGLAGYEQYF,TGTGCCAGCAGCTTAAAACCGGGACTAGCGGGCTACGAGCAGTACTTC
TRBJ2-7,NA,NA,TRBV2,CASSPGVEQYF,TGTGCCAGCAGTCCGGGGGTCGAGCAGTACTTC
TRBJ2-3,NA,NA,TRBV28,CASRPDRNTDTQYF,TGTGCCAGCCGTCCGGACCGCAACACAGATACGCAGTATTTT
TRBJ1-1,TRBD1,NA,TRBV5-8,CASSPRDRGQAFF,TGTGCCAGCAGCCCCCGGGACAGGGGGCAAGCTTTCTTT
TRBJ1-1,NA,NA,TRBV11-2,CASSSLQGSPPEAFF,TGTGCCAGCAGCTCCCTACAGGGAAGTCCGCCTGAAGCTTTCTTT
TRBJ2-5,NA,NA,TRBV19,CASSIEPPGTQYF,TGTGCCAGTAGTATAGAGCCACCAGGGACCCAGTACTTC
TRBJ1-2,NA,NA,TRBV28,CASSLTVPGYTF,TGTGCCAGCAGTTTGACAGTCCCTGGCTACACCTTC
TRBJ1-1,TRBD1,NA,TRBV11-2,CASSTRTGRIMNTEAFF,TGTGCCAGCAGCACCCGGACAGGGAGGATCATGAACACTGAAGCTTTCTTT
TRBJ2-3,NA,NA,TRBV7-3,CASSLSATDTQYF,TGTGCCAGCAGCTTATCGGCTACAGATACGCAGTATTTT
TRBJ2-1,NA,NA,TRBV30,CAWSPRLIRSYNEQFF,TGTGCCTGGAGCCCTAGGCTTATCAGGTCCTACAATGAGCAGTTCTTC
TRBJ1-1,NA,NA,TRBV27,CASSREPGTEAFF,TGTGCCAGCAGCAGGGAGCCGGGGACTGAAGCTTTCTTT
TRBJ2-1,NA,NA,TRBV6-5,CASSLGRFNEQFF,TGTGCCAGCAGTCTTGGCAGGTTCAATGAGCAGTTCTTC
TRBJ1-4,NA,NA,TRBV6-5,CASKVTSTGEKLFF,TGTGCCAGCAAGGTAACATCGACGGGTGAAAAACTGTTTTTT
TRBJ1-2,NA,NA,TRBV30,CAWSPGSGYTF,TGTGCCTGGAGTCCCGGGAGCGGCTACACCTTC
TRBJ2-6,NA,NA,TRBV28,CASGSVGGDSSGANVLTF,TGTGCCAGCGGGAGTGTGGGCGGGGACAGCTCTGGGGCCAACGTCCTGACTTTC
TRBJ2-1,TRBD2,once,TRBV6-5,CASSYSGLAGDNEQFF,TGTGCCAGCAGTTACTCTGGACTAGCGGGAGACAATGAGCAGTTCTTC
TRBJ2-1,NA,once,TRBV28,CASSGSYNEQFF,TGTGCCAGCTCCGGCTCCTACAATGAGCAGTTCTTC
TRBJ1-5,NA,NA,TRBV5-8,CASTDSGRSNQPQHF,TGTGCCAGCACGGACAGTGGGCGTAGCAATCAGCCCCAGCATTTT
TRBJ2-5,NA,NA,TRBV30,CAWSADRGEPQYF,TGTGCCTGGAGTGCAGACCGAGGGGAGCCCCAGTACTTC
TRBJ2-1,TRBD2,once,TRBV5-5,CASTLIGGSSREQFF,TGTGCCAGCACCTTGATTGGCGGGAGTTCCCGTGAGCAGTTCTTC
TRBJ2-7,TRBD1,NA,TRBV5-4,CASSLAGRTGVLGEQYF,TGTGCCAGCAGCTTGGCCGGTCGAACAGGGGTTCTGGGGGAGCAGTACTTC
TRBJ1-5,NA,once,TRBV2,CASSDTARFVPPQHF,TGTGCCAGCAGTGATACGGCGCGATTCGTCCCGCCCCAGCATTTT
TRBJ1-2,TRBD1,NA,TRBV4-1,CASSQTGTAYGYTF,TGCGCCAGCAGCCAAACAGGGACAGCTTATGGCTACACCTTC
TRBJ2-3,TRBD2,NA,TRBV7-8,CASSFLSGLAGGPEDTQYF,TGTGCCAGCAGCTTCCTATCGGGACTAGCGGGAGGGCCCGAAGATACGCAGTATTTT
TRBJ1-2,TRBD1,NA,TRBV6-1,CASRIQGFGDGYTF,TGTGCCAGCAGGATACAGGGGTTCGGAGATGGCTACACCTTC
TRBJ1-1,TRBD1,few,TRBV28,CASGDRARAFF,TGTGCCAGCGGAGACAGGGCTAGAGCTTTCTTT
TRBJ2-7,NA,NA,TRBV11-1,CASSSRDSEQYF,TGTGCCAGCAGCTCCAGGGATTCCGAGCAGTACTTC
TRBJ1-1,NA,NA,TRBV9,CASSAFLSGKAFF,TGTGCCAGCAGCGCCTTTCTTTCAGGGAAAGCTTTCTTT
TRBJ2-1,TRBD2,NA,TRBV6-5,CASSYRGGSRFEFF,TGTGCCAGCAGTTACCGCGGCGGGAGTCGGTTTGAGTTCTTC
TRBJ2-7,NA,NA,TRBV21-1,CASSSHGTGAYYEQYF,TGTGCCAGCAGCAGTCACGGGACAGGGGCCTACTACGAGCAGTACTTC
TRBJ2-6,TRBD1,NA,TRBV28,CASRPPGQANSGANVLTF,TGTGCCAGCAGACCACCGGGACAGGCTAACTCTGGGGCCAACGTCCTGACTTTC
TRBJ1-2,NA,NA,TRBV15,CATSQGVENYGYTF,TGTGCCACCTCCCAAGGGGTAGAGAACTATGGCTACACCTTC
TRBJ2-1,TRBD2,NA,TRBV10-1,CASSESIAGAYEQFF,TGCGCCAGCAGTGAGTCGATAGCGGGGGCCTATGAGCAGTTCTTC
TRBJ2-3,NA,NA,TRBV5-1,CASSLVGSGHSTDTQYF,TGCGCCAGCAGCTTGGTCGGTAGCGGTCATAGCACAGATACGCAGTATTTT
TRBJ2-5,TRBD1,NA,TRBV28,CASADRGGETQYF,TGTGCCAGCGCGGACAGGGGCGGGGAGACCCAGTACTTC
TRBJ1-1,NA,NA,TRBV10-2,CALNDANTEAFF,TGCGCCCTCAACGACGCTAACACTGAAGCTTTCTTT
TRBJ1-1,NA,NA,TRBV9,CASSVLGTVNTEAFF,TGTGCCAGCAGCGTATTAGGAACTGTGAACACTGAAGCTTTCTTT